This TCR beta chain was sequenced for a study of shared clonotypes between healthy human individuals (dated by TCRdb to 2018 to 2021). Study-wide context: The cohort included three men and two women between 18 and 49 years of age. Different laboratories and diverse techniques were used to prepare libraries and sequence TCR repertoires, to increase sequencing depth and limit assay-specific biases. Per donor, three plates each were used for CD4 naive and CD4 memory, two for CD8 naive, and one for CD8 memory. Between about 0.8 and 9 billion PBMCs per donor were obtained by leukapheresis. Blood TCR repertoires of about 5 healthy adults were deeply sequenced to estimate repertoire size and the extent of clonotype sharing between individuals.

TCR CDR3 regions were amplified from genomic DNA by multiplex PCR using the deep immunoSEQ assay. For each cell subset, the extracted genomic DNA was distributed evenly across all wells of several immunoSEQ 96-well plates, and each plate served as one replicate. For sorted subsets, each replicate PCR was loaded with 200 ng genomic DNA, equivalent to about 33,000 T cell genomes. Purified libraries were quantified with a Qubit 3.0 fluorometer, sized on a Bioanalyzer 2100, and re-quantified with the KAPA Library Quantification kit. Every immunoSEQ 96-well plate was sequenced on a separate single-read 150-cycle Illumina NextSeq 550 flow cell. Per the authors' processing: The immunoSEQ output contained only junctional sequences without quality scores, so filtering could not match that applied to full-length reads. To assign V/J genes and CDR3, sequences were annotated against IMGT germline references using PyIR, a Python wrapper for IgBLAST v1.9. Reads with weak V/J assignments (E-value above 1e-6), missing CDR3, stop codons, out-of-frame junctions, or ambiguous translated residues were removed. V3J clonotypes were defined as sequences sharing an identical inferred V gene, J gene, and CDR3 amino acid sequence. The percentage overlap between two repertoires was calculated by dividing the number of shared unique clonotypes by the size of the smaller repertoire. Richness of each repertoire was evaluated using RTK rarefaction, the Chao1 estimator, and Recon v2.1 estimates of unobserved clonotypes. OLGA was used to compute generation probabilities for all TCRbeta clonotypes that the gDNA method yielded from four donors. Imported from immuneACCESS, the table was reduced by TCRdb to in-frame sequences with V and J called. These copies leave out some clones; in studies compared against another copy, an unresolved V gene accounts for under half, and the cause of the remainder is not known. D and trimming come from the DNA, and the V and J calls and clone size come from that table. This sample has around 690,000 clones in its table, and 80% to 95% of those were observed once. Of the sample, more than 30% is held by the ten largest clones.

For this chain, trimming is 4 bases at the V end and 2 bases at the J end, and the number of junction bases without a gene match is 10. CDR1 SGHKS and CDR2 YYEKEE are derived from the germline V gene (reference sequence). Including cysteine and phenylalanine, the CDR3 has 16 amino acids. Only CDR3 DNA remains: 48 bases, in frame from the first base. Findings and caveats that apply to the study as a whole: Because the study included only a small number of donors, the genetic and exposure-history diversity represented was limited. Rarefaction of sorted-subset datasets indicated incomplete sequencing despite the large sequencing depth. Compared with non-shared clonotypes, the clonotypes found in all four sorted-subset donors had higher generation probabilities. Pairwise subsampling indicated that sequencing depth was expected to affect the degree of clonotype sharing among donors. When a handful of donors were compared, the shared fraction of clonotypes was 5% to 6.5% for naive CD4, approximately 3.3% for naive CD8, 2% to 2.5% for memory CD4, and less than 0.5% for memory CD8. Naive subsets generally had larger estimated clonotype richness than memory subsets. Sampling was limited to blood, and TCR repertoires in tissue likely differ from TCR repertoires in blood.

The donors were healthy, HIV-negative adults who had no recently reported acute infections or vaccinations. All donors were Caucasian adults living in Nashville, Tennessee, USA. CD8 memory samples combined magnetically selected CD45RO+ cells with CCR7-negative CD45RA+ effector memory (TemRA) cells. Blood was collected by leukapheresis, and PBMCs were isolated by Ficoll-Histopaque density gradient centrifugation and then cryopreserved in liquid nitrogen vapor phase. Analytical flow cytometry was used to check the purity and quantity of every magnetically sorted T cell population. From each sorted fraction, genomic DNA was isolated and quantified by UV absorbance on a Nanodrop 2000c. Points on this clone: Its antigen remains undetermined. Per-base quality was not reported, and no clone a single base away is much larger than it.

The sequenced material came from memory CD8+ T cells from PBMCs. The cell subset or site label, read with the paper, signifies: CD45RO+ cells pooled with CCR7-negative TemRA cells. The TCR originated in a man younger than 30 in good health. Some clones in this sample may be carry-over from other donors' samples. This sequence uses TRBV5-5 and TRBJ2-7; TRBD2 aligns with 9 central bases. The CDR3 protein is CASSQNRLADPYEQYF. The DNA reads TGTGCCAGCAGCCAAAACAGACTAGCGGACCCCTACGAGCAGTACTTC.